This paragraph reports one T cell receptor beta chain. This sample is drawn from a study of blood T cell repertoires in COVID-19. As for the study in general: COVID-19 samples collected from the United States, Italy and Spain covered acute and convalescent phases. PBMCs, B-cell-depleted T cells, or T cells were the source of the cDNA or gDNA that made up the material.

The authors' processing: Reference gene primer amplification yielded estimated nucleated cell counts. Method: immunoSEQ multiplex PCR; TCRdb's copy keeps in-frame clones and lacks some. V and J calls and clone size are as listed in that table; D and trimming were resolved from the DNA. The sample comprises about 220,000 clones, around 80% of which are singletons, and about 13% rests with the top ten. Germline V lookup: CDR1 LGHDT, CDR2 YNNKEL (reference sequence). V lost 9 bases and J lost 11, with 16 bases in between. The CDR3 is made up of 11 amino acids. This chain joins TRBV3-1 (or the pseudogene TRBV3-2) and TRBJ1-1, with D maybe TRBD1 (5 bases). The sample consisted of peripheral blood. This receptor was obtained from a human donor in a cohort sampled during active COVID-19. The CDR3 spells CASTGRQEAFF. CDR3 nucleotide sequence: TGTGCCAGTACAGGACGTCAGGAGGCTTTCTTT.